Sequencing of this TCR beta chain was carried out in a study of cytomegalovirus exposure and HLA in healthy donors. Overall study context: Membership in the Caucasian-associated ancestry cluster was found for 75% to 90% of roughly 400 genotyped donors. Whole-study results and caveats: Rare TCR sequences predominated, though certain public TCRs were found in many donors.

The PCR ran on 60 Vbeta and 13 Jbeta primers. The table came from immunoSEQ multiplex PCR; TCRdb's copy has only in-frame clones and leaves some out. The sample totals 140,000 to 150,000 clones. The CDR3 extends over 13 amino acids. The V gene's germline CDR1 is GTSNPN and CDR2 SVGIG (reference sequence). V lost 0 bases, J lost 3 bases, and 9 bases lay in between. As regards this clone: Antigen specificity is unknown.

At sampling all donors were nominally healthy, likely with unrecorded immune exposures. The chain joins TRBV30 to TRBJ2-7, with a weak D call TRBD2 (6 bases). The sample consisted of PBMCs. This sequence originates from a woman aged 50 to 60 in good health and CMV-seronegative. The CDR3 coding sequence is TGTGCCTGGAGTGTTTCGGGAGTCTACGAGCAGTACTTC. Protein sequence: CAWSVSGVYEQYF. Based on the CDR3 plus reference TRBV30 and TRBJ2-7, the full variable domain is SQTIHQWPATLVQPVGSPLSLECTVEGTSNPNLYWYRQAAGRGLQLLFYSVGIGQISSEVPQNLSASRPQDRQFILSSKKLLLSDSGFYLCAWSVSGVYEQYFGPGTRLTVT.